This T cell receptor beta chain was profiled in a study of blood T cell repertoires in COVID-19. The CDR3 is made up of 15 amino acids. Germline-derived CDR1 and CDR2 are SGHVS and FNYEAQ. V was pared by 4 bases and J by 4 bases, with 8 bases of the junction left unmatched. Clones were sequenced by immunoSEQ multiplex PCR, and TCRdb holds only the in-frame ones, with some missing. Among about 190,000 clones, roughly 84% were seen once, and the ten largest hold 3% to 3.5%. The sample was PBMCs or T cells enriched from blood (not recorded which). This receptor was obtained from a woman in her twenties or thirties who had been exposed to COVID-19. The V gene is TRBV7-6, the J gene TRBJ1-2; 8 bases align to TRBD1. CDR3 in amino acids: CASSSYGQGGYGYTF. The CDR3 DNA sequence: TGTGCCAGCAGCTCCTATGGACAGGGCGGCTATGGCTACACCTTC. The whole variable domain, remainder taken from reference TRBV7-6 and TRBJ1-2, is GAGVSQSPRYKVTKRGQDVALRCDPISGHVSLYWYRQALGQGPEFLTYFNYEAQQDKSGLPNDRFSAERPEGSISTLTIQRTEQRDSAMYRCASSSYGQGGYGYTFGSGTRLTVV.